The T cell receptor (beta chain) described here comes from a study of yellow fever vaccine responses in identical twins. Details on this clonotype: What it binds is not known.

The CDR3 is 15 amino acids. The germline V and J ends were trimmed by 3 bases and 3 bases, with 12 bases remaining between them. Points from the study as a whole: Reportedly, the response of twins' T cells to the vaccine seemed partly convergent, partly personalized.

Using its own MiXCR run on the RT-PCR reads, TCRdb lists one record per CDR3 protein. The sample includes a few thousand distinct CDR3 sequences, approximately 80% seen only once; the top ten take 3.7%. The clonotype comes from a woman between 18 and 29 years old who received the yellow fever vaccine. V usage is TRBV12-3 or TRBV12-4 and J usage is TRBJ2-1; D tentatively reads TRBD1 or TRBD2 (5 bases each). The specimen comprised T cells from blood (PBMCs), unsorted or a sorted subset (not recorded which), sampled before or after yellow fever vaccination (not recorded which). As DNA, the CDR3 is TGTGCCAGCAGTTTTGGGGACCGTGACTACAATGAGCAGTTCTTC. It encodes CASSFGDRDYNEQFF.